The entry that follows covers one TCR beta chain sequence. The data originate from a study of blood T cell repertoires in COVID-19. Per the germline V gene, CDR1 is SGHAT and CDR2 is FQNNGV. The CDR3 is made up of 15 amino acids. Trimming took 4 bases from V and 7 from J, leaving 20 bases between them. Using immunoSEQ multiplex PCR, the repertoire was profiled, and TCRdb retains in-frame clones only, with some absent. This table has some 240,000 clones, roughly 75% appearing once. The receptor comes from a woman in her 70s with acute or convalescent COVID-19. The V call is TRBV11-2, the J call TRBJ2-7; D might be TRBD2 (8 bases). The specimen was peripheral blood. In nucleotides, the CDR3 is TGTGCCAGCAGCTCCTCCCGGGAGGGGGCCGGGGAGCAGTACTTC. Amino acids: CASSSSREGAGEQYF.